The sequence of this T cell receptor beta chain was determined in a study of cytomegalovirus exposure and HLA in healthy donors. The PCR had 60 Vbeta and 13 Jbeta primers. Sequencing used immunoSEQ multiplex PCR; TCRdb keeps in-frame clones, though not all of them. The data show about 190,000 clones, about four fifths seen once. General study findings and limits: Earlier analysis yielded a pattern in which most TCR beta V segments were productive about 90% or about 30% of the time. The only immune exposure information that was available was CMV serostatus. With DRB1 most and HLA-C fewest, TCR association rates differed between HLA loci in a later analysis. In a later analysis, most CMV-associated TCR beta chains appeared HLA-restricted.

This clone was seen a single time. Its antigen is not identified. The CDR3 has 14 residues. Germline CDR1 reads MNHNS; CDR2 reads SASEGT. Trimming removed 6 bases from V and 5 bases from J; junction bases left unmatched: 9. The rearrangement links TRBV6-1 to TRBJ1-2; 7 bases agree with TRBD1. Material: PBMCs. The TCR was taken from a woman aged 50 to 60 in good health and CMV-seropositive. This chain's CDR3 is CASSSTGLSYGYTF. The CDR3 DNA is TGTGCCAGCAGCTCGACAGGGTTGTCTTATGGCTACACCTTC.